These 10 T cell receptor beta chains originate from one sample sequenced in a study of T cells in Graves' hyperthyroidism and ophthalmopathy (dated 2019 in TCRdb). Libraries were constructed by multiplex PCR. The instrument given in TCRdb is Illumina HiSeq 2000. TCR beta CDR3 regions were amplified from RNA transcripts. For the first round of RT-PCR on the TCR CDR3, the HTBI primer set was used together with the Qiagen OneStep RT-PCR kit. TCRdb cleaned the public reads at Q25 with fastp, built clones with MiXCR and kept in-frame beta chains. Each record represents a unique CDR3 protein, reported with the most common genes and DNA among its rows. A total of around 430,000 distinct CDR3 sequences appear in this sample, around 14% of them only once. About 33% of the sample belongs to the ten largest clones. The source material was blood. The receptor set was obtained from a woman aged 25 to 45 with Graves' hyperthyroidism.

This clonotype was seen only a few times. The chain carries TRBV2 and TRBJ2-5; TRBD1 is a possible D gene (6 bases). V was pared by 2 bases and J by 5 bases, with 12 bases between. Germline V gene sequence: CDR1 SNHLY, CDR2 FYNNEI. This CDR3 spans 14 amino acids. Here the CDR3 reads CASSEQGGMETQYF. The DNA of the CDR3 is TGTGCCAGCAGTGAACAAGGGGGAATGGAGACCCAGTACTTC.

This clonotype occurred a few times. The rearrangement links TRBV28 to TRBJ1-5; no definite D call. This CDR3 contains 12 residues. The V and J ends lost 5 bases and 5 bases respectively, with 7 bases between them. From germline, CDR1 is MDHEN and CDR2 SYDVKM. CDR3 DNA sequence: TGTGCCAGCAGTGGTGGCTATCAGCCCCAGCATTTT. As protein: CASSGGYQPQHF. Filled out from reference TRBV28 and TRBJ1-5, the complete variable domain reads DVKVTQSSRYLVKRTGEKVFLECVQDMDHENMFWYRQDPGLGLRLIYFSYDVKMKEKGDIPEGYSVSREKKERFSLILESASTNQTSMYLCASSGGYQPQHFGDGTRLSIL.

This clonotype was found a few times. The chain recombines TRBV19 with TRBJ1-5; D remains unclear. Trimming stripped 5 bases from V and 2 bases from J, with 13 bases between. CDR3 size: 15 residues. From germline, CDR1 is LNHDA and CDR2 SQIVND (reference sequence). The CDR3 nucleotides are TGTGCCAGTAGTGTGGGCGGGAGTGGCAATCAGCCCCAGCATTTT. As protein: CASSVGGSGNQPQHF.

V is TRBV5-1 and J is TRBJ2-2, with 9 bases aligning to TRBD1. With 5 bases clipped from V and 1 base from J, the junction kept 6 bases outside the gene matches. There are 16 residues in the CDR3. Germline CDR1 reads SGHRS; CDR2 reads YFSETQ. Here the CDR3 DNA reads TGCGCCAGCAGGTCACCGGGACAGGGGAACACCGGGGAGCTGTTTTTT. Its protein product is CASRSPGQGNTGELFF.

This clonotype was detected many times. CDR3 in amino acids: CASSSPGSQDGELFF. Here the CDR3 DNA reads TGTGCCAGCAGTTCTCCCGGATCGCAGGACGGGGAGCTGTTTTTT. The chain couples TRBV2 to TRBJ2-2; D call uncertain. V lost 5 bases and J lost 7, with 17 bases in between. This CDR3 is 15 amino acids long. Per germline, CDR1 SNHLY and CDR2 FYNNEI.

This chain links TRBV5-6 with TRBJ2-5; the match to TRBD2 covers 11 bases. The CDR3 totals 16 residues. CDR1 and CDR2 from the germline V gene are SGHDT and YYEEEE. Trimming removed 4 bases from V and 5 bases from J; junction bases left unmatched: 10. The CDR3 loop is CASSPGLADPTETQYF. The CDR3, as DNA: TGTGCCAGCAGCCCGGGACTAGCGGACCCAACGGAGACCCAGTACTTC.

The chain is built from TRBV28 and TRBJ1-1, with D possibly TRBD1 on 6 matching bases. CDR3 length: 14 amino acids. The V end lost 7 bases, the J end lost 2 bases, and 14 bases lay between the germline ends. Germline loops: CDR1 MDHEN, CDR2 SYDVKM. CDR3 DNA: TGTGCCAGCAACGGCGGACAGCATAACACTGAAGCTTTCTTT. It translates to CASNGGQHNTEAFF.

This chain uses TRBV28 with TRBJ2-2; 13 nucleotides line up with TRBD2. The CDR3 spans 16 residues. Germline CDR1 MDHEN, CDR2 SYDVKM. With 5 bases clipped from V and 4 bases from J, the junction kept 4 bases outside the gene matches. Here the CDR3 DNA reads TGTGCCAGCAGTGGACTAGCGGGAGCCGCCACCGGGGAGCTGTTTTTT. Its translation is CASSGLAGAATGELFF.

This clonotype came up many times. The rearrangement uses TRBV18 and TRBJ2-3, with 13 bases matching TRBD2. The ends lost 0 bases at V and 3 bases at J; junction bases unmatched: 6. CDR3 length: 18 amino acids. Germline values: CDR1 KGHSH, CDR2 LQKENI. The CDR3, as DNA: TGTGCCAGCTCACCACCACTAGCGGGAGGGCCTCCAACAGATACGCAGTATTTT. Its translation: CASSPPLAGGPPTDTQYF.

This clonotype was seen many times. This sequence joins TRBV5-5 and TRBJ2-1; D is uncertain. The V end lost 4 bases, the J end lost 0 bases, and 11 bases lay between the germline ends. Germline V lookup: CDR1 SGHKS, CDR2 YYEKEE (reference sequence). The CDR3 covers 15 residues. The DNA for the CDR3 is TGTGCCAGCAGCCCCCGTCCTAGCTCCTACAATGAGCAGTTCTTC. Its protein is CASSPRPSSYNEQFF.